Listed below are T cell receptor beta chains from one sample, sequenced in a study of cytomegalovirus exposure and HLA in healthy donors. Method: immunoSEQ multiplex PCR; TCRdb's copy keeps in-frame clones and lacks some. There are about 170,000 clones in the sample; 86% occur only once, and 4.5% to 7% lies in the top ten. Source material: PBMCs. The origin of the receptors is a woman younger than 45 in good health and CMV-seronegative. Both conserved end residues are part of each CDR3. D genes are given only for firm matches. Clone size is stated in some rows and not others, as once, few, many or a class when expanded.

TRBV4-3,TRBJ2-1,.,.,CASSPNGGSYNEQFF,TGCGCCAGCAGCCCCAACGGGGGCTCCTACAATGAGCAGTTCTTC
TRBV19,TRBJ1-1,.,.,CASSIETYTEAFF,TGTGCCAGTAGTATAGAAACCTACACTGAAGCTTTCTTT
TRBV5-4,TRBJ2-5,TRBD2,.,CASSLAGGAQETQYF,TGTGCCAGCAGCCTGGCGGGGGGGGCCCAGGAGACCCAGTACTTC
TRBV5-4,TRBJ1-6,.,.,CASSAEGTYNSPLHF,TGTGCCAGCAGCGCCGAAGGGACCTATAATTCACCCCTCCACTTT
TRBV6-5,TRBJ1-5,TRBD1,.,CASSTGGGNQPQHF,TGTGCCAGCAGTACAGGGGGCGGCAATCAGCCCCAGCATTTT
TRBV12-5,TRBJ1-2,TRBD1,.,CASGLVQGFGYTF,TGTGCTAGTGGTTTGGTACAGGGGTTCGGCTACACCTTC
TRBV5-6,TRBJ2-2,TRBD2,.,CASSLDGLAGGSNTGELFF,TGTGCCAGCAGCTTGGATGGACTAGCGGGGGGATCGAACACCGGGGAGCTGTTTTTT
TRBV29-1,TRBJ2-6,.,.,CSVATSGANVLTF,TGCAGCGTGGCAACCTCTGGGGCCAACGTCCTGACTTTC
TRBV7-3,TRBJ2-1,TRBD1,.,CASSLGPGQGTYEQFF,TGTGCCAGCAGCTTAGGTCCGGGACAGGGGACCTATGAGCAGTTCTTC
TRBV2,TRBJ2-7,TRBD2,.,CASSQGLASYYEQYF,TGTGCCAGCAGTCAGGGACTAGCGAGCTACTACGAGCAGTACTTC
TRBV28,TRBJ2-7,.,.,CASSFRSGLNPYEQYF,TGTGCCAGCAGTTTTAGGTCGGGACTGAATCCCTACGAGCAGTACTTC
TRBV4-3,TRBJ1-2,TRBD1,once,CASSQDVAGGGNYGYTF,TGCGCCAGCAGCCAAGATGTGGCAGGGGGGGGTAACTATGGCTACACCTTC
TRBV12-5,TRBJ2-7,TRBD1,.,CASGFRADRVYF,TGTGCTAGTGGTTTCCGAGCGGACAGGGTGTACTTC
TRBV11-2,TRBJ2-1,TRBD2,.,CASSSPPRGVGEQFF,TGTGCCAGCAGCTCACCCCCCCGGGGGGTCGGTGAGCAGTTCTTC
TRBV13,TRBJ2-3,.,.,CASSFSPRTDTQYF,TGTGCCAGCAGCTTCAGCCCCCGCACAGATACGCAGTATTTT
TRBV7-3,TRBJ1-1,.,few,CASSFQGNTEAFF,TGTGCCAGCAGCTTCCAGGGGAACACTGAAGCTTTCTTT
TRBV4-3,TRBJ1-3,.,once,CASSQDTGTGSTIYF,TGCGCCAGCAGCCAAGATACGGGGACGGGAAGCACCATATATTTT
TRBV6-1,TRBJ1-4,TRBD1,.,CASSELGGREKLFF,TGTGCCAGCAGTGAACTAGGGGGCAGAGAAAAACTGTTTTTT
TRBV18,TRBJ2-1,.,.,CASSPLSQFNEQFF,TGTGCCAGCTCACCACTGTCCCAGTTCAATGAGCAGTTCTTC
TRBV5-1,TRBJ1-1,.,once,CASSLGGNTEAFF,TGCGCCAGCAGCTTGGGGGGGAACACTGAAGCTTTCTTT
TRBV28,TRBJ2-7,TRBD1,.,CASSTGGQKSYEQYF,TGTGCCAGCAGTACAGGGGGCCAAAAGTCCTACGAGCAGTACTTC
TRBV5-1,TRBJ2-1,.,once,CASRAISSYNEQFF,TGCGCCAGCAGGGCTATTAGCTCCTACAATGAGCAGTTCTTC